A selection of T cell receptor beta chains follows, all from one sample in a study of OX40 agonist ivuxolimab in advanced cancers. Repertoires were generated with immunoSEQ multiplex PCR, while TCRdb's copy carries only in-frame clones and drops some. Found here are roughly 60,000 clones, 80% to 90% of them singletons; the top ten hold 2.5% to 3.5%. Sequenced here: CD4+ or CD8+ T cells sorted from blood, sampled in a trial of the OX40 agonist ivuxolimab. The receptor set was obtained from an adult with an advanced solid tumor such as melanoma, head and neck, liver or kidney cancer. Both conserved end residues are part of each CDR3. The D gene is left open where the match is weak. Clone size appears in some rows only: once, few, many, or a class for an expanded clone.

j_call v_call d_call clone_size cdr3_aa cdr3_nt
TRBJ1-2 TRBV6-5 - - CASNSPNYGYTF TGTGCCAGCAACTCCCCAAACTATGGCTACACCTTC
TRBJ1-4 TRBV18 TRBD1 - CASSPPGQYNEKLFF TGTGCCAGCTCACCACCGGGACAGTATAATGAAAAACTGTTTTTT
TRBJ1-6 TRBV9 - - CASSVDDDSSYNSPLHF TGTGCCAGCAGCGTAGATGATGATAGCTCCTATAATTCACCCCTCCACTTT
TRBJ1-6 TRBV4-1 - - CASSQEDTKNSPLHF TGCGCCAGCAGCCAAGAGGACACAAAAAATTCACCCCTCCACTTT
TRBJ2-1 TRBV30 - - CAWRPWANNEQFF TGTGCCTGGAGACCGTGGGCCAACAATGAGCAGTTCTTC
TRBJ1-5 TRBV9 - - CASSRAGASNQPQHF TGTGCCAGCAGCCGAGCAGGGGCTAGCAATCAGCCCCAGCATTTT
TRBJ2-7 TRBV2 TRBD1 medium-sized CASRTRTGGFEQYF TGTGCCAGCAGAACCCGGACAGGGGGCTTCGAGCAGTACTTC
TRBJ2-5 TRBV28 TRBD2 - CASSSLADQETQYF TGTGCCAGCAGTTCCCTAGCGGACCAAGAGACCCAGTACTTC
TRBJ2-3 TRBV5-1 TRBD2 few CASSTVAGVEDTQYF TGCGCCAGCAGCACGGTGGCGGGAGTGGAAGATACGCAGTATTTT
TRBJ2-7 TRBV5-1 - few CASSWDGYEQYF TGCGCCAGCAGCTGGGACGGCTACGAGCAGTACTTC
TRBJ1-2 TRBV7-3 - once CASSFIGGSGGYTF TGTGCCAGCAGCTTCATCGGGGGGAGTGGTGGCTACACCTTC
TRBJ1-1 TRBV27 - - CASSSEWGRVNTEAFF TGTGCCAGCAGTTCGGAATGGGGACGGGTGAACACTGAAGCTTTCTTT
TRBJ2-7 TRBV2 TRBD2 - CVAGREKREQYF TGTGTAGCCGGGCGGGAGAAGAGAGAGCAGTACTTC
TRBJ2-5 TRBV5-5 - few CASSPTMNQETQYF TGTGCCAGCAGCCCGACGATGAACCAAGAGACCCAGTACTTC
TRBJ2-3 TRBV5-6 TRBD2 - CASNLAGGLQYF TGTGCCAGCAACCTGGCGGGAGGACTTCAGTATTTT
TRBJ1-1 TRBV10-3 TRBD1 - CAISALQGSAEAFF TGTGCCATCAGTGCGTTACAGGGGAGCGCTGAAGCTTTCTTT
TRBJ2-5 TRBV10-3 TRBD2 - CATSSGQETQYF TGTGCCACCTCTAGCGGACAAGAGACCCAGTACTTC
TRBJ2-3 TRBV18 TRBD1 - CASSPRGRGAADTQYF TGTGCCAGCTCACCCAGGGGGCGCGGGGCCGCAGATACGCAGTATTTT
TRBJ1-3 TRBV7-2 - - CASSLAVAGVGGNTIYF TGTGCCAGCAGCTTAGCGGTGGCAGGGGTAGGTGGAAACACCATATATTTT
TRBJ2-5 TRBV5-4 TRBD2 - CASTLAGAQETQYF TGTGCCAGCACTCTAGCGGGAGCGCAAGAGACCCAGTACTTC
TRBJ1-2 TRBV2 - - CASSEDAGANTF TGTGCCAGCAGTGAAGACGCGGGGGCCAACACCTTC
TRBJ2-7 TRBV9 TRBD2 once CASSPGTSGDRYEQYF TGTGCCAGCAGCCCAGGGACTAGCGGGGACCGATACGAGCAGTACTTC
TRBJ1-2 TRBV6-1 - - CASSRNPGGYTF TGTGCCAGCAGTCGAAACCCGGGTGGCTACACCTTC
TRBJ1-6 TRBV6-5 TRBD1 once CASSYSPNRGDSPLHF TGTGCCAGCAGTTACTCCCCTAACAGGGGGGATTCACCCCTCCACTTT
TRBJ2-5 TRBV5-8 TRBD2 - CAMKPGLAQETQYF TGTGCCATGAAACCGGGACTAGCGCAAGAGACCCAGTACTTC
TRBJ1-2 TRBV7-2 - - CASSDSGLGGYTF TGTGCCAGCAGCGATTCAGGACTGGGGGGCTACACCTTC
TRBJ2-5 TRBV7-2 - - CASSRVARGGGETQYF TGTGCCAGCAGCCGTGTGGCCAGGGGAGGAGGTGAGACCCAGTACTTC
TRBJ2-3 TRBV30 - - CAWSVRDTSTDTQYF TGTGCCTGGAGTGTAAGGGACACTAGCACAGATACGCAGTATTTT
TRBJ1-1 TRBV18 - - CASSPAGAGTEAFF TGTGCCAGCTCACCAGCGGGGGCAGGCACTGAAGCTTTCTTT
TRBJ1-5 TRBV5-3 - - CARSLGTANQPQHF TGTGCCAGAAGCTTGGGGACAGCCAATCAGCCCCAGCATTTT
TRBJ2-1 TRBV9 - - CASSVDVVTYNEQFF TGTGCCAGCAGCGTAGACGTGGTCACCTACAATGAGCAGTTCTTC
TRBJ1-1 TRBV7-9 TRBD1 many CASSRQGLAEAFF TGTGCCAGCAGCCGACAGGGGTTGGCTGAAGCTTTCTTT
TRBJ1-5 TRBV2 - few CASRRDILMSNQPQHF TGTGCCAGCAGGAGGGACATCCTTATGAGCAATCAGCCCCAGCATTTT
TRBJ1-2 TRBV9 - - CASSAGGDSSYGYTF TGTGCCAGCAGCGCCGGGGGGGACTCATCCTATGGCTACACCTTC
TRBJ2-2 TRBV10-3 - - CAISESAQLTGELFF TGTGCCATCAGTGAGTCGGCACAGCTCACCGGGGAGCTGTTTTTT
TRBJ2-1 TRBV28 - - CASSLLGTSSSYNEQFF TGTGCCAGCAGTTTATTAGGGACCTCGAGCTCCTACAATGAGCAGTTCTTC
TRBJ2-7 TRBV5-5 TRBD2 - CASSALAQAYEQYF TGTGCCAGCAGCGCACTAGCGCAGGCCTACGAGCAGTACTTC
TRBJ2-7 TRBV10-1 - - CASSDSGSRYEQYF TGCGCCAGCAGTGATTCAGGGAGTCGATACGAGCAGTACTTC
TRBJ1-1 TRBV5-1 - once CASSLGALGGTEAFF TGCGCCAGCAGCTTGGGGGCCCTTGGTGGCACTGAAGCTTTCTTT
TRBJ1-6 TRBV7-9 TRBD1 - CASSLGGQGSPLHF TGTGCCAGCAGCTTGGGGGGACAGGGGTCACCCCTCCACTTT
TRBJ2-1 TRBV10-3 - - CAIRGGAGYNEQFF TGTGCCATCAGGGGGGGCGCAGGCTACAATGAGCAGTTCTTC
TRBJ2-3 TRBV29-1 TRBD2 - CSVVLAGVFTDTQYF TGCAGCGTTGTACTAGCGGGGGTCTTCACAGATACGCAGTATTTT
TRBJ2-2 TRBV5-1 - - CASSFLSLTGELFF TGCGCCAGCAGCTTTTTGTCACTCACCGGGGAGCTGTTTTTT
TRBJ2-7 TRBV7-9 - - CASSSPGRAGLPGKQYF TGTGCCAGCAGCTCACCCGGTAGGGCGGGCCTGCCCGGGAAGCAGTACTTC
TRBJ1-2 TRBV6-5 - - CASGSGRNYGYTF TGTGCCAGCGGGAGTGGACGCAACTATGGCTACACCTTC
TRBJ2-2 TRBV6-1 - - CASSELGSTGELFF TGTGCCAGCAGTGAATTGGGATCCACCGGGGAGCTGTTTTTT
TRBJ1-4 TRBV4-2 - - CASSQDRKGNEKLFF TGTGCCAGCAGCCAAGATCGAAAGGGGAATGAAAAACTGTTTTTT
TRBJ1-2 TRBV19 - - CASTTPPYGYTF TGTGCCAGTACCACCCCGCCCTATGGCTACACCTTC
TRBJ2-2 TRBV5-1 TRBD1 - CASSSGTGNTGELFF TGCGCCAGCAGCTCCGGGACAGGGAACACCGGGGAGCTGTTTTTT
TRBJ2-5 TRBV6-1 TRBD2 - CASSESGLAWRVETQYF TGTGCCAGCAGTGAATCGGGACTAGCGTGGCGAGTAGAGACCCAGTACTTC
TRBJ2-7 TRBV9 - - CASSVDGSRSREQYF TGTGCCAGCAGCGTAGACGGGTCGCGAAGTCGCGAGCAGTACTTC
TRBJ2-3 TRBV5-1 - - CASSLGGASTDTQYF TGCGCCAGCAGCTTGGGTGGGGCCAGCACAGATACGCAGTATTTT
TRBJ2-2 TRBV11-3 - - CASSLGRNSGELFF TGTGCCAGCAGCTTAGGTCGCAACTCCGGGGAGCTGTTTTTT
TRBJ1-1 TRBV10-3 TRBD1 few CAISETGGTEAFF TGTGCCATCAGTGAAACAGGGGGCACTGAAGCTTTCTTT
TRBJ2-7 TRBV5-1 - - CASSLRDRTYEQYF TGCGCCAGCAGCTTGCGTGACAGAACCTACGAGCAGTACTTC